The next 7 T cell receptor beta chains were all read from a single sample in a study of T-cell reconstitution after alpha-beta-depleted transplantation in children. Library preparation (for TCRbeta) was performed with unique molecular identifiers. TCRdb used MiXCR to reprocess the PCR reads, holding one entry per CDR3 protein. Of 700,000 to 950,000 distinct CDR3 sequences in the sample, 15% to 20% were seen once. The input for sequencing was PBMCs, mostly from graft donor cells, taken 360 days after TCRalphabeta/CD19-depleted stem cell transplant. The receptors stem from a male patient younger than 18 who had a stem cell transplant for acute lymphoblastic leukemia, so the T cells may come from the graft donor.

The chain has TRBV12-3 or TRBV12-4 and TRBJ1-6; no clear D gene. CDR3 length: 14 amino acids. Deletions cut 5 bases from V and 3 bases from J, with 8 bases between. The CDR3 sequence is CASSTPGYNSPLHF. In nucleotides, the CDR3 is TGTGCCAGCAGTACTCCCGGCTATAATTCACCCCTCCACTTT.

This clonotype showed up just a few times. This chain uses TRBV11-1 with TRBJ2-7; the D gene is possibly TRBD2 (5 bases). Germline V gene sequence: CDR1 SGHAT, CDR2 FQDESV (reference sequence). V lost 5 bases to trimming and J lost 5 bases, with 19 bases between them. The CDR3 spans 15 residues. The CDR3 DNA follows: TGTGCCAGCAGCCTTCGACTAACTTTGGGTCACGAGCAGTACTTC. Protein: CASSLRLTLGHEQYF.

This clonotype was detected only a few times. The chain has TRBV5-5 and TRBJ2-1; tentatively, D is TRBD1 (5 bases). Germline V lookup: CDR1 SGHKS, CDR2 YYEKEE (reference sequence). The length of the CDR3 is 15 residues. The V end lost 0 bases, the J end lost 2 bases, and 9 bases lay between the germline ends. Written as DNA, the CDR3 is TGTGCCAGCAGCTTGGGACCAGGGCCCTACAATGAGCAGTTCTTC. This sequence encodes CASSLGPGPYNEQFF.

This clonotype was seen many times. The chain links TRBV5-1 to TRBJ2-7; 10 bases line up with TRBD2. Germline V CDR1 and CDR2: SGHRS, YFSETQ. V trimming: 1 base; J trimming: 4 bases; junction bases outside the gene matches: 5. The CDR3 has 15 residues. The DNA of the CDR3 is TGCGCCAGCAGCTTGCGCCTAGCGGGAGTGTACGAGCAGTACTTC. This sequence encodes CASSLRLAGVYEQYF.

V gene TRBV23-1 combines with J gene TRBJ2-4; 10 positions agree with TRBD1. TRBV23-1 is treated as an ORF (open reading frame) with a function not yet certain. The CDR3 sequence is 15 residues long. V dropped 7 bases and J dropped 0; count of bases not matched to a gene: 3. CDR3 DNA: TGCGCCAGCATAGGACAGGGGGTAGCCAAAAACATTCAGTACTTC. Protein: CASIGQGVAKNIQYF.

V and J are TRBV12-3 or TRBV12-4 and TRBJ1-5, with TRBD1 matching over 9 bases. The CDR3 consists of 14 residues. The V segment lost 5 bases and the J segment 5 bases; nucleotides outside the gene matches: 4. The CDR3 loop is CASSNRDRDQPQHF. CDR3 coding DNA: TGTGCCAGCAGTAATCGGGACAGGGATCAGCCCCAGCATTTT.

This clonotype was seen once. The V and J genes are TRBV7-2 and TRBJ2-2, with 11 bases that match TRBD2. V lost 4 bases, J lost 6 bases, and 7 bases stayed unmatched. Germline CDR1 is SGHTA and CDR2 is FQGNSA. The CDR3 sequence is 16 residues long. CDR3 protein: CASSYSGREVAGELFF. The CDR3 DNA follows: TGTGCCAGCAGCTATAGCGGGAGGGAGGTGGCCGGGGAGCTGTTTTTT.